A selection of T cell receptor beta chains follows, all from one sample in a study of vaccination and CD4 T cells after COVID-19. For these receptors, no antigen is known. TCRdb re-analysed the PCR reads in MiXCR, keeping a single row per CDR3 protein. The repertoire has under 20,000 distinct CDR3 sequences, 70% to 80% of them found once; the top ten carry around 6%. The sequencing sample was made of CD4+ T cells from blood, cultured in vitro. Every receptor here comes from a human donor who had recovered from COVID-19. Both conserved end residues are part of each CDR3. Each record gives: J gene, clone size, V gene, D gene, CDR3 DNA, CDR3 protein. The D gene is left open where the match is weak. The listing skips clone size in some rows; elsewhere it reads once, few, many or a size class.

J gene: TRBJ2-1; clone size: NA; V gene: TRBV7-3; D gene: TRBD2; CDR3 DNA: TGTGCCAGCAGCCCGGGACTAGCGCCGCCGGCTGAGCAGTTCTTC; CDR3 protein: CASSPGLAPPAEQFF
J gene: TRBJ2-7; clone size: NA; V gene: TRBV11-2; D gene: NA; CDR3 DNA: TGTGCCAGCAGCTTAGATCGGGGGTACGAGCAGTACTTC; CDR3 protein: CASSLDRGYEQYF
J gene: TRBJ1-5; clone size: NA; V gene: TRBV28; D gene: TRBD1; CDR3 DNA: TGTGCCAGCAGTTTAATGGCAGGGGGACAGCCCCAGCATTTT; CDR3 protein: CASSLMAGGQPQHF
J gene: TRBJ1-2; clone size: NA; V gene: TRBV20-1; D gene: NA; CDR3 DNA: TGCAGTGCCAACCCCCGGGCCACAAACTATGGCTACACCTTC; CDR3 protein: CSANPRATNYGYTF
J gene: TRBJ1-3; clone size: few; V gene: TRBV12-3/TRBV12-4; D gene: NA; CDR3 DNA: TGTGCCAGCAGTTTAATGGGGACAGGAAACACCATATATTTT; CDR3 protein: CASSLMGTGNTIYF
J gene: TRBJ1-1; clone size: NA; V gene: TRBV5-1; D gene: NA; CDR3 DNA: TGCGCCAGCAGCTTGGGGGGCCAGGGTGAAGCTTTCTTT; CDR3 protein: CASSLGGQGEAFF
J gene: TRBJ1-5; clone size: NA; V gene: TRBV20-1; D gene: NA; CDR3 DNA: TGCAGTGCTAACCTCGCCCGGGGGCGCCGGAGCAATCAGCCCCAGCATTTT; CDR3 protein: CSANLARGRRSNQPQHF
J gene: TRBJ1-1; clone size: NA; V gene: TRBV20-1; D gene: NA; CDR3 DNA: TGCAGTGCTAGAGATAATCAGAGGACGGTGACAGCTTTCTTT; CDR3 protein: CSARDNQRTVTAFF
J gene: TRBJ2-6; clone size: NA; V gene: TRBV5-4; D gene: NA; CDR3 DNA: TGTGCCAGCAGCACGGGCTCTGGGGCCAACGTCCTGACTTTC; CDR3 protein: CASSTGSGANVLTF
J gene: TRBJ1-2; clone size: few; V gene: TRBV29-1; D gene: NA; CDR3 DNA: TGCAGCGGATATTTGGGGGGAAACTATGGCTACACCTTC; CDR3 protein: CSGYLGGNYGYTF
J gene: TRBJ2-1; clone size: NA; V gene: TRBV12-3/TRBV12-4; D gene: NA; CDR3 DNA: TGTGCCAGCAGTACTAGTGGCTATGAGCAGTTCTTC; CDR3 protein: CASSTSGYEQFF
J gene: TRBJ1-6; clone size: NA; V gene: TRBV6-1; D gene: TRBD1; CDR3 DNA: TGTGCCAGCAGCCTATCAGGTCGACAGGGATGGTCACCCCTCCACTTT; CDR3 protein: CASSLSGRQGWSPLHF
J gene: TRBJ1-1; clone size: NA; V gene: TRBV6-2/TRBV6-3; D gene: TRBD1; CDR3 DNA: TGTGCCAGCAGTTATTCTAAGACAGGGCCAAACACTGAAGCTTTCTTT; CDR3 protein: CASSYSKTGPNTEAFF
J gene: TRBJ1-5; clone size: few; V gene: TRBV5-6; D gene: NA; CDR3 DNA: TGTGCCAGCAGCTTCGGGAGATGGGGGAACAATCAGCCCCAGCATTTT; CDR3 protein: CASSFGRWGNNQPQHF
J gene: TRBJ1-3; clone size: once; V gene: TRBV12-3/TRBV12-4; D gene: TRBD1; CDR3 DNA: TGTGCCAGCAGTCGCAACCGGGACAGGGGACACTCTGGAAACACCATATATTTT; CDR3 protein: CASSRNRDRGHSGNTIYF
J gene: TRBJ2-4; clone size: NA; V gene: TRBV7-2; D gene: NA; CDR3 DNA: TGTGCCAGCAGCTTTAGGGGGGCCGACAACATTCAGTACTTC; CDR3 protein: CASSFRGADNIQYF
J gene: TRBJ2-5; clone size: NA; V gene: TRBV7-9; D gene: TRBD2; CDR3 DNA: TGTGCCAGCAGCTCCCGGAGCGGGAGGGATCAGGAGACCCAGTACTTC; CDR3 protein: CASSSRSGRDQETQYF
J gene: TRBJ1-6; clone size: NA; V gene: TRBV19; D gene: NA; CDR3 DNA: TGTGCCAGTGCCCTCGGAGGAATTAGTGGCTATAATTCACCCCTCCACTTT; CDR3 protein: CASALGGISGYNSPLHF
J gene: TRBJ2-7; clone size: NA; V gene: TRBV6-5; D gene: NA; CDR3 DNA: TGTGCCAGCAGTTACTCTTTTCTTGCGGGCTACGAGCAGTACTTC; CDR3 protein: CASSYSFLAGYEQYF
J gene: TRBJ2-7; clone size: few; V gene: TRBV20-1; D gene: NA; CDR3 DNA: TGCAGTGCTAGAGATGCAGGGAATATCCACGAGCAGTACTTC; CDR3 protein: CSARDAGNIHEQYF
J gene: TRBJ2-2; clone size: NA; V gene: TRBV6-2/TRBV6-3; D gene: TRBD1; CDR3 DNA: TGTGCCAGCAGTTCGGGACAGACCAACACCGGGGAGCTGTTTTTT; CDR3 protein: CASSSGQTNTGELFF
J gene: TRBJ1-2; clone size: NA; V gene: TRBV24-1; D gene: TRBD1; CDR3 DNA: TGTGCCATCAGGGACAGGTCCTTCTATGGCTACACCTTC; CDR3 protein: CAIRDRSFYGYTF